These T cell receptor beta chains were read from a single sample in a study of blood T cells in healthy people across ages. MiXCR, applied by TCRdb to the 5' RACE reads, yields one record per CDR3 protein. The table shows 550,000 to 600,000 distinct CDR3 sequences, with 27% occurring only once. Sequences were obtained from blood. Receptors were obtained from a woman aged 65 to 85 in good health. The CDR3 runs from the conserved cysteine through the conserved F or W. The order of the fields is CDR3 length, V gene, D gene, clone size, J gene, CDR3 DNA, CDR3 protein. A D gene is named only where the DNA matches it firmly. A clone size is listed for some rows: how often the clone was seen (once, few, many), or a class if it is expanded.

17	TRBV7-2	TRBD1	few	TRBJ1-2	TGTGCCAGCAGCGAACTGGGACAGGGCAATATGAGGGGAGGCTACACCTTC	CASSELGQGNMRGGYTF
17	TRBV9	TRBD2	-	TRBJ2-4	TGTGCCAGCAGCGTAGAGAGCGGGGCGGAACTGAAAAACATTCAGTACTTC	CASSVESGAELKNIQYF
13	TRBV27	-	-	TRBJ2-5	TGTGCCACCCTGCCACGTAACCAGAAGACCCAGTACTTC	CATLPRNQKTQYF
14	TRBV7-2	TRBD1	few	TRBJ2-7	TGTGCCAGCAGCAGAACGACAGGGCGGGACGAGCAGTACTTC	CASSRTTGRDEQYF
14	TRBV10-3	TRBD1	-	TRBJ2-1	TGTGCCATCAGCGGGACAGGCCCTGGCAATGAGCAGTTCTTC	CAISGTGPGNEQFF
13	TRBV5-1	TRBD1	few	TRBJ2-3	TGCGCCAGCGAAACTCAGGGGGCAGATACGCAGTATTTT	CASETQGADTQYF
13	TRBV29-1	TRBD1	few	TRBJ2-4	TGCAGCGTTGGGGGACAGGGCGAGAGCATTCAGTACTTC	CSVGGQGESIQYF
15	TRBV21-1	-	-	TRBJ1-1	TGTGCCAGCACCCTACCTCGGACAGAAGACACTGAAGCTTTCTTT	CASTLPRTEDTEAFF
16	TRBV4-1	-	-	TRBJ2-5	TGCGCCAGCAGCCAAGATGCGAGAGGGGGACAAGAGACCCAGTACTTC	CASSQDARGGQETQYF
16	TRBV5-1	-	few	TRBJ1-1	TGCGCCAGCAGCTTGGCCGTACAGGTTGCGGGGGCTGAAGCTTTCTTT	CASSLAVQVAGAEAFF
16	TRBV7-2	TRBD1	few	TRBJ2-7	TGTGCCAGCAGCCGCCCTCCGGGACAGGGGTCCTACGAGCAGTACTTC	CASSRPPGQGSYEQYF
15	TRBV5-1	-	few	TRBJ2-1	TGCGCCAGCAGCCACACCCGCGGGGAGTACAATGAGCAGTTCTTC	CASSHTRGEYNEQFF
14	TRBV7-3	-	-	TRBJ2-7	TGTGCCAGCAGCCCTGGCGGGGACTCCTACGAGCAGTACTTC	CASSPGGDSYEQYF
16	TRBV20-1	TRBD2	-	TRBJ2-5	TGCAGTGCCCTCCCGAGGGTAGCGGGGGGGCAAGAGACCCAGTACTTC	CSALPRVAGGQETQYF
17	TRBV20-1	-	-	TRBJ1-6	TGCAGTGCTAGAGGATCCAGATTGAGCTCCTATAATTCACCCCTCCACTTT	CSARGSRLSSYNSPLHF
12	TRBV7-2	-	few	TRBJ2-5	TGTGCCAGCAGCCCAACAGCGGGGACCCAGTACTTC	CASSPTAGTQYF
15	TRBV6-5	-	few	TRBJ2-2	TGTGCCAGCAGTTACAGCAGGACGAACACCGGGGAGCTGTTTTTT	CASSYSRTNTGELFF
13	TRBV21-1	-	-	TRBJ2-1	TGTGCCAGCACTGGGCTAGCGATTAATGAGCAGTTCTTC	CASTGLAINEQFF
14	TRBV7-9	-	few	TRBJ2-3	TGTGCCAGCAGCTTCGACCTAGCAACAGATACGCAGTATTTT	CASSFDLATDTQYF
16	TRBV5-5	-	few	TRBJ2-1	TGTGCCAGCAGCTTGGAAGGGCGGTACTCCTACAATGAGCAGTTCTTC	CASSLEGRYSYNEQFF
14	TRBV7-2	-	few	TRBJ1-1	TGTGCCAGCAGCTTCCAGGGGTTGGACACTGAAGCTTTCTTT	CASSFQGLDTEAFF
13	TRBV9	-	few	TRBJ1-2	TGTGCCAGCAGCGCGGCGGTCGATATCGGCTACACCTTC	CASSAAVDIGYTF
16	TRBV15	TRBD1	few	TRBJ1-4	TGTGCCACCAGCAGAGAACGACAGGGAAGACTTGAAAAACTGTTTTTT	CATSRERQGRLEKLFF
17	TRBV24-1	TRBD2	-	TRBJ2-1	TGTGCCACCAGTGATTTGCCGTGGACTAGCGGGGAAAATGAGCAGTTCTTC	CATSDLPWTSGENEQFF
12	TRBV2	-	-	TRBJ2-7	TGTGCCAGCAGTAAAGAATCCTACGAGCAGTACTTC	CASSKESYEQYF
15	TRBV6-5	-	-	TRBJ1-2	TGTGCCAGCAGGGAAAACGACGGTTTAAACTATGGCTACACCTTC	CASRENDGLNYGYTF
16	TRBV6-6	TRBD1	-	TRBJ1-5	TGTGCCAGCAGTTCCACAGGGGGCTCTAACGCCCAGCCCCAGCATTTT	CASSSTGGSNAQPQHF
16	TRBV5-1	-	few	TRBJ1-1	TGCGCCAGCAGCTTGAATAGGGGACACCAGAACACTGAAGCTTTCTTT	CASSLNRGHQNTEAFF
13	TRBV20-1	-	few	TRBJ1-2	TGCAGTGCTAGGTGGGGTAGGGGCTATGGCTACACCTTC	CSARWGRGYGYTF
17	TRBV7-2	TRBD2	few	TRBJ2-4	TGTGCCAGCAGTCCTCAGACTAGCGGTTTGGCCAAAAACATTCAGTACTTC	CASSPQTSGLAKNIQYF
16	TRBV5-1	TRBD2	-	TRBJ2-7	TGCGCCAGCAGCTTGGACGGGGGGTCTATCTCCTACGAGCAGTACTTC	CASSLDGGSISYEQYF
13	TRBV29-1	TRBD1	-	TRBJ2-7	TGCAGCGTTCCCGGGACAGGGGGGAACGAGCAGTACTTC	CSVPGTGGNEQYF
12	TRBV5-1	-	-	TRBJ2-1	TGCGCCAGCAGCTCCCTGGAGGGTGAGCAGTTCTTC	CASSSLEGEQFF
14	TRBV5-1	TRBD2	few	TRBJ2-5	TGCGCCAGCAGTCGGGGGGGCCTTGGTGAGACCCAGTACTTC	CASSRGGLGETQYF
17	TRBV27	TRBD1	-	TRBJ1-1	TGTGCCAGCAGTACAGACTTACAGGGGCCTTGGGGGACTGAAGCTTTCTTT	CASSTDLQGPWGTEAFF
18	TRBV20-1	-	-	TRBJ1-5	TGCAGTGCTAGTAACCCGGGAGGCGGAGGGGCAGGCAATCAGCCCCAGCATTTT	CSASNPGGGGAGNQPQHF
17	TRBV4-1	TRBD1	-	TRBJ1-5	TGCGCCAGCAGCCAACCCGGGACAGGGGAAGTTGGTAGGCCCCAGCATTTT	CASSQPGTGEVGRPQHF
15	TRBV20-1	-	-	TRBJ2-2	TGCAGTGCTAGAGCCCCCGGGGGGAACACCGGGGAGCTGTTTTTT	CSARAPGGNTGELFF
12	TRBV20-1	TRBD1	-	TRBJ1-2	TGCAGTGCTAAGGGACAGGCAAGCGACTACACCTTC	CSAKGQASDYTF
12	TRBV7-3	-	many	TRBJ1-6	TGTGCCAGCAGCGCTTATAATTCACCCCTCCACTTT	CASSAYNSPLHF
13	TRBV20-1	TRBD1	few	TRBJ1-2	TGCAGTGCGGCGACAGGGGGAGACTATGGCTACACCTTC	CSAATGGDYGYTF
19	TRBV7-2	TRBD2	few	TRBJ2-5	TGTGCCAGCAGCTACGTAGCCGGGACTAGCGGGGGGCCACAAGAGACCCAGTACTTC	CASSYVAGTSGGPQETQYF
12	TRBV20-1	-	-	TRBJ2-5	TGCAGTGCCCATCGGGGTCAAGAGACCCAGTACTTC	CSAHRGQETQYF
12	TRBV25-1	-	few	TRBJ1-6	TGTGCATCAGGGCAGGCGAATTCACCCCTCCACTTT	CASGQANSPLHF
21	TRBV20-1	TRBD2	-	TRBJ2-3	TGCAGTGCTAGAGATCGCAGGGAGGGCCTTTTCAGTACTCTGGGCACAGATACGCAGTATTTT	CSARDRREGLFSTLGTDTQYF
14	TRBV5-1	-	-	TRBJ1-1	TGCGCCAGCAGCTTTAGGGGTTGGGACACTGAAGCTTTCTTT	CASSFRGWDTEAFF
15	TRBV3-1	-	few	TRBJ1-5	TGTGCCAGCAGCCAAGATGCAGGGAGAAATCAGCCCCAGCATTTT	CASSQDAGRNQPQHF
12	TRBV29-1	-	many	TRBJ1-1	TGCAGCGTTAATCCGGGGAACACTGAAGCTTTCTTT	CSVNPGNTEAFF
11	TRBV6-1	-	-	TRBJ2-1	TGTGCCAGCAGTGAAAATTGGGAGCAGTTCTTC	CASSENWEQFF
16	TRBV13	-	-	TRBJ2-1	TGTGCCAGCAGCGGAACAGGGATTGGGGCCTACAATGAGCAGTTCTTC	CASSGTGIGAYNEQFF
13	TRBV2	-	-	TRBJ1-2	TGTGCCAGCAGTGAATACGGTTCAGGGGGCTACACCTTC	CASSEYGSGGYTF